This T cell receptor (beta chain) was captured in a study of CD4+ T cells in melanoma. Turning to this clone: The antigen remains undetermined.

Study outcomes and limitations: Diverse differentiation states were reported for melanoma neoantigen-specific CD4+ T cells. A reported correlation linked neoantigen-specific CD4+ T cells to CD8+, macrophage and B cell function.

The CDR3 is 15 amino acids. The germline V gene has CDR1 LNHNV and CDR2 YYDKDF (reference sequence). The germline V and J ends were trimmed by 4 bases and 7 bases, with 16 bases remaining between them. Using immunoSEQ multiplex PCR, the repertoire was profiled, and TCRdb retains in-frame clones only, with some absent. This table has tens of thousands of clones, roughly three quarters appearing once. The receptor was isolated from a human donor with melanoma. Sequencing was carried out using tumor tissue. V gene TRBV15 combines with J gene TRBJ2-2, with D tentatively TRBD1 or TRBD2 (5 bases each). CDR3 bases: TGTGCCACCAGCAAACATCGAGGGACGGTCGGGGAGCTGTTTTTT. This codes for CATSKHRGTVGELFF.